The source of this T cell receptor beta chain is a study of T cells in Graves' hyperthyroidism and ophthalmopathy. Broader study findings: Separating ophthalmopathy from stable hyperthyroidism was achieved by a 13 V-J model.

Amplification of TCR beta CDR3 regions used RNA as the template. TCR CDR3 regions were first amplified by RT-PCR with HTBI primers. TCRdb re-called the multiplex PCR reads through MiXCR, storing one row per CDR3 protein. The sample comprises nearly 600,000 distinct CDR3 sequences, 13% to 15% of which are singletons, and roughly 7% rests with the top ten. For this clonotype: Its specificity is not known.

Ophthalmopathy in the patients scored at least 3 on Clinical Activity Score and at least 4 on NOSPECS grade, lasting under 3 months. Patients were excluded because of uncontrolled infection, other autoimmune disease, pregnancy or lactation. The germline V and J ends were trimmed by 4 bases and 9 bases, with 11 bases remaining between them. Germline assignment: CDR1 SGHDT and CDR2 YYEEEE. CDR3 length equals 12 residues. The specimen was blood. The chain carries TRBV5-6 and TRBJ2-1, with TRBD2 as a possible D gene (5 bases). The clonotype comes from a woman between 18 and 29 years old with Graves' ophthalmopathy. The CDR3, as DNA: TGTGCCAGCAGCGGAGCTAGCCGTGAGCAGTTCTTC. It is translated as CASSGASREQFF.